This T cell receptor beta chain was documented in a study of T cell changes during pregnancy in multiple sclerosis. J was trimmed by 4 bases and V by 0 bases; bases with no gene match: 8. CDR3 length: 19 residues. The V gene's germline CDR1 is SGDLS and CDR2 YYNGEE. TCRdb's copy holds only in-frame clones and misses some; the assay was immunoSEQ multiplex PCR. This sample carries around 80,000 clones, around 90% of them seen once, and the ten largest clones take approximately 1.5%. This receptor was obtained from a female donor with multiple sclerosis, enrolled in a pregnancy study. The chain has TRBV9 and TRBJ2-2, with TRBD2 matching over 14 bases. The sequences come from peripheral blood, collected before pregnancy. CDR3 amino acids: CASSVGRLAGGRGTGELFF. The CDR3, as DNA: TGTGCCAGCAGCGTAGGGCGACTAGCGGGGGGGCGGGGCACCGGGGAGCTGTTTTTT.